Presented here are 22 T cell receptor beta chains from one specimen sequenced in a study of beta chain features in type 1 diabetes. The investigators reverse transcribed all of the isolated RNA, so they sequenced expressed TCRB transcripts. Assay used: immunoSEQ multiplex PCR; TCRdb lists only in-frame clones, some missing. The data contain 900,000 or so clones, 17% of them seen just once; the ten biggest clones take up around 0.02%. Sequenced material: naive CD4+ T cells from blood. Every receptor here comes from a young woman in good health.

This clone was seen only a few times. The chain has TRBV5-6 and TRBJ2-1; D is possibly TRBD2 (5 bases). V was shortened by 4 bases and J by 1 base, with 15 bases between the two germline ends. The CDR3 consists of 16 residues. Germline V gives CDR1 SGHDT, CDR2 YYEEEE. The CDR3 bases are TGTGCCAGCAGCCCAACCGGGAAGGCTTCCTACAATGAGCAGTTCTTC. It translates to CASSPTGKASYNEQFF.

This clone has a handful of counts. The genes are TRBV29-1 and TRBJ2-5; no clear D gene. V was trimmed by 4 bases and J by 4 bases, leaving 13 bases between them. CDR1 and CDR2 from the germline V gene are SQVTM and ANQGSEA. This CDR3 spans 13 amino acids. CDR3 protein: CSVGLRLGETQYF. CDR3 bases: TGCAGCGTTGGGCTCAGGCTGGGAGAGACCCAGTACTTC.

In this sample, this clone turned up a few times. The rearrangement links TRBV7-2 to TRBJ2-2; possible D gene TRBD2, 5 bases. CDR1 SGHTA and CDR2 FQGNSA come from the germline V gene. The V end lost 3 bases, the J end lost 2 bases, and 13 bases lay between the germline ends. The CDR3 is 16 residues long. In DNA, the CDR3 is TGTGCCAGCAGCTTTAGAGGGAGTTCTAACACCGGGGAGCTGTTTTTT. Residues: CASSFRGSSNTGELFF.

This chain connects TRBV6-5 to TRBJ2-3, with D unresolved. The CDR3 runs to 16 residues. With 0 bases removed from V and 0 bases from J, the gap between germline ends came to 10 bases. CDR1 and CDR2 (germline): MNHEY, SVGAGI. CDR3 sequence: CASSYSRLPSTDTQYF. For the CDR3, the DNA is TGTGCCAGCAGTTACTCGAGACTTCCTAGCACAGATACGCAGTATTTT.

The chain combines TRBV5-6 with TRBJ2-5, with a weak D call TRBD2 (6 bases). Trimming removed 4 bases from V and 2 bases from J, with 21 bases in between. The CDR3 loop spans 17 amino acids. Germline V gene sequence: CDR1 SGHDT, CDR2 YYEEEE. CDR3 sequence: CASSEGLPQPQQETQYF. The CDR3 bases are TGTGCCAGCAGCGAGGGACTCCCACAACCCCAACAAGAGACCCAGTACTTC. The variable domain in full, with the rest retrieved from reference TRBV5-6 and TRBJ2-5, is DAGVTQSPTHLIKTRGQQVTLRCSPKSGHDTVSWYQQALGQGPQFIFQYYEEEERQRGNFPDRFSGHQFPNYSSELNVNALLLGDSALYLCASSEGLPQPQQETQYFGPGTRLLVL.

The chain employs TRBV28 and TRBJ2-1; weak D call: TRBD1 (6 bases). V was pared by 2 bases and J by 5 bases, with 16 bases between. Germline CDR1 reads MDHEN; CDR2 reads SYDVKM. The CDR3 is 16 residues long. CDR3 amino acids: CASSLDLGAGDNEQFF. Here the CDR3 DNA reads TGTGCCAGCAGTTTAGATTTGGGGGCTGGGGACAATGAGCAGTTCTTC.

This clone was detected only a few times. This chain connects TRBV5-6 to TRBJ2-3, with no clear D. The germline V and J ends were trimmed by 3 bases and 9 bases, with 11 bases remaining between them. The CDR3 contains 12 residues. CDR1 and CDR2 (germline): SGHDT, YYEEEE. Written as DNA, the CDR3 is TGTGCCAGCAGCTCCGTCGCCGTCACGCAGTATTTT. Its translation is CASSSVAVTQYF.

To note about this clone: The sample carries other DNA sequences with the same CDR3. The chain has TRBV19 and TRBJ2-5, with unresolved D. The CDR3 consists of 13 residues. In germline, CDR1 is LNHDA, CDR2 SQIVND (reference sequence). V lost 1 base, J lost 2 bases, and 5 bases lay in between. CDR3 loop: CASSIGLQETQYF. The DNA of the CDR3 is TGTGCCAGTAGTATAGGTCTTCAAGAGACCCAGTACTTC.

This clone was seen more than once but under ten times. The chain is built from TRBV15 and TRBJ2-5; maybe TRBD2 (5 bases). This CDR3 has 13 amino acids. Germline V gives CDR1 LNHNV, CDR2 YYDKDF (reference sequence). V was pared by 0 bases and J by 5 bases, with 7 bases between. The DNA of the CDR3 is TGTGCCACCAGCAGAGATCGGGATGAGACCCAGTACTTC. Translating it yields CATSRDRDETQYF.

V and J are TRBV7-8 and TRBJ2-2; D is unresolved. V dropped 3 bases and J dropped 4 bases, with 3 bases sitting between them. Germline-derived CDR1 and CDR2 are SGHVS and FQNEAQ. This CDR3 region has 12 residues. This CDR3 is CASSFSTGELFF. In DNA form, the CDR3 reads TGTGCCAGCAGCTTTAGCACCGGGGAGCTGTTTTTT.

The V and J genes are TRBV18 and TRBJ2-3, with D possibly TRBD1 on 6 matching bases. V shed 3 bases and J shed 2 bases, with 15 bases lying between them. Per germline, CDR1 KGHSH and CDR2 LQKENI. This CDR3 spans 16 amino acids. CDR3 amino acids: CASSPGSGDNTDTQYF. The CDR3 nucleotides read TGTGCCAGCTCACCGGGTTCCGGGGACAACACAGATACGCAGTATTTT.

This clone has just a few counts. The chain combines TRBV5-6 with TRBJ2-3; the D gene is possibly TRBD2 (6 bases). Germline-derived CDR1 and CDR2 are SGHDT and YYEEEE. Trimming stripped 3 bases from V and 4 bases from J, with 12 bases between. The CDR3 covers 14 residues. The CDR3 here is CASSWGDGADTQYF. The CDR3 region has the DNA TGTGCCAGCAGCTGGGGGGACGGGGCAGATACGCAGTATTTT.

In this sample, this clone turned up a few times. J is TRBJ2-7 and V is TRBV2; perhaps TRBD2 as D (5 bases). This CDR3 is built from 15 residues. V gave up 2 bases and J gave up 5 bases, with 16 bases separating them. CDR1 and CDR2 (germline): SNHLY, FYNNEI. CDR3 region: CASSEPPGTIHEQYF. DNA for the CDR3: TGTGCCAGCAGTGAACCCCCGGGAACAATCCACGAGCAGTACTTC.

This chain joins TRBV23-1 and TRBJ1-5; D ambiguous. TRBV23-1 is identified as an open reading frame with a role that is uncertain. V gave up 1 base and J gave up 3 bases, with 10 bases separating them. This CDR3 is built from 15 residues. CDR3 nucleotide sequence: TGCGCCAGCAGTCAATTCCTCAGCTTCAATCAGCCCCAGCATTTT. Protein product: CASSQFLSFNQPQHF.

This clone came up a few times. This chain joins TRBV27 and TRBJ2-3; TRBD2 might be the D (5 bases). V lost 5 bases and J lost 8, with 11 bases in between. The CDR3 consists of 12 residues. CDR1 is MNHEY, CDR2 SMNVEV, per germline (reference sequence). CDR3 amino acids: CASSHASGTQYF. The CDR3 DNA reads as TGTGCCAGCAGTCACGCAAGCGGTACGCAGTATTTT.

A few counts support this clone. Other nucleotide sequences from this sample produce the same CDR3. This chain joins TRBV7-2 and TRBJ2-7; D is perhaps TRBD1 (6 bases). The CDR3 has 14 amino acids. The germline CDR1 and CDR2 sequences are SGHTA and FQGNSA. Trimming cost V 1 base and J 0 bases, with 7 bases left between them. This CDR3 reads CASSLDRDSYEQYF. The CDR3 DNA sequence: TGTGCCAGCAGCTTAGACAGGGACTCCTACGAGCAGTACTTC. The full variable domain, in which reference TRBV7-2 and TRBJ2-7 provide the parts outside the CDR3, is GAGVSQSPSNKVTEKGKDVELRCDPISGHTALYWYRQSLGQGLEFLIYFQGNSAPDKSGLPSDRFSAERTGGSVSTLTIQRTQQEDSAVYLCASSLDRDSYEQYFGPGTRLTVT.

V gene TRBV19 combines with J gene TRBJ2-5; a weak D match, TRBD2 (6 bases). V lost 4 bases to trimming and J lost 1 base, with 10 bases between them. CDR3 length: 14 amino acids. From germline, CDR1 is LNHDA and CDR2 SQIVND (reference sequence). DNA for the CDR3: TGTGCCAGTAGTACGGTCGGGAGCCAAGAGACCCAGTACTTC. It yields the protein CASSTVGSQETQYF.

This clone has just a few counts. This chain uses TRBV19 with TRBJ2-1; TRBD2 agrees at 11 bases. CDR1 is LNHDA, CDR2 SQIVND, per germline (reference sequence). This CDR3 spans 15 amino acids. With V trimmed by 0 bases and J by 7 bases, 2 bases remained unmatched. The CDR3 DNA is TGTGCCAGTAGTATAGAGGCTAGCGGGAGGAATGAGCAGTTCTTC. It encodes CASSIEASGRNEQFF. Using reference TRBV19 and TRBJ2-1 for the parts outside the CDR3, the full variable domain is DGGITQSPKYLFRKEGQNVTLSCEQNLNHDAMYWYRQDPGQGLRLIYYSQIVNDFQKGDIAEGYSVSREKKESFPLTVTSAQKNPTAFYLCASSIEASGRNEQFFGPGTRLTVL.

This clone was found a few times. CDR3 amino acids: CASSLAGLSTGELFF. The CDR3 bases are TGTGCCAGCAGCTTAGCGGGACTGAGTACCGGGGAGCTGTTTTTT. J is TRBJ2-2 and V is TRBV7-3, with a possible D match to TRBD2 (6 bases). CDR1 is SGHTA and CDR2 is FQGTGA in the germline V gene. The CDR3 length is 15 residues. V lost 2 bases and J lost 5, with 12 bases in between.

J is TRBJ2-5 and V is TRBV6-1; no reliable D call. CDR1 and CDR2 from the germline V gene are MNHNS and SASEGT. The CDR3 spans 10 residues. V gave up 0 bases and J gave up 9 bases, with 2 bases separating them. CDR3 coding DNA: TGTGCCAGCAGTGAAGCGGCCCAGTACTTC. Translated: CASSEAAQYF.

The gene calls are TRBV7-3 and TRBJ2-1, with TRBD2 matching over 9 bases. Trimming took 1 base from V and 6 from J; bases not matched to a gene: 4. Germline assignment: CDR1 SGHTA and CDR2 FQGTGA. The CDR3 contains 15 residues. CDR3 sequence (DNA): TGTGCCAGCAGCTTAATTAGCGGGAGAGCCAATGAGCAGTTCTTC. It encodes CASSLISGRANEQFF.

This clone occurred a few times. This rearrangement joins TRBV7-2 to TRBJ1-2; 10 bases fit TRBD1. The V segment lost 4 bases and the J segment 8 bases; nucleotides outside the gene matches: 4. CDR1 is SGHTA and CDR2 is FQGNSA in the germline V gene. This CDR3 is 13 amino acids long. The CDR3 DNA is TGTGCCAGCAGCTCGACAGGGGGCAGAGGCTACACCTTC. Its translation: CASSSTGGRGYTF.